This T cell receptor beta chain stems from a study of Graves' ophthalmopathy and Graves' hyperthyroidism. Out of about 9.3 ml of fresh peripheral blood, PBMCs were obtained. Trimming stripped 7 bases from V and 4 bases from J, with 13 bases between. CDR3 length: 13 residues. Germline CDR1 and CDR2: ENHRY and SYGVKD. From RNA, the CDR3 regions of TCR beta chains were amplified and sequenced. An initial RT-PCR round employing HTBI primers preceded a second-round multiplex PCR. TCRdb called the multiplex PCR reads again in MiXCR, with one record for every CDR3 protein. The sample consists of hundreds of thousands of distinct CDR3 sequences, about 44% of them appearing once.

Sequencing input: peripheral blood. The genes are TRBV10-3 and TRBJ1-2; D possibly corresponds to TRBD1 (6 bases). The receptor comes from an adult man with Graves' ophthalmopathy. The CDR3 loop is CAINGQGIYGYTF. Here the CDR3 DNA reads TGTGCCATCAACGGGCAGGGGATCTATGGCTACACCTTC.